The 4 T cell receptor beta chains given below trace back to one sample, sequenced in a study of blood T cell repertoires in COVID-19. The repertoire was sequenced with immunoSEQ multiplex PCR; TCRdb's copy has only in-frame clones and lacks some. Among roughly 150,000 clones listed, approximately 84% were seen once. Sequenced input: peripheral blood. These receptors were obtained from a woman older than 75 with COVID-19, enrolled during active disease.

The rearrangement uses TRBV2 and TRBJ1-2; 9 bases are a match to TRBD1. Losses at the gene ends were 5 bases for V and 4 bases for J; bases not matched to a gene: 5. Germline V CDR1 and CDR2: SNHLY, FYNNEI. The length of the CDR3 is 14 residues. The CDR3 loop reads CASSWTGEAYGYTF. The CDR3 DNA is TGTGCCAGCAGTTGGACAGGGGAGGCCTATGGCTACACCTTC.

The rearrangement joins TRBV5-1 to TRBJ2-1; D is uncertain. The length of the CDR3 is 13 residues. With 0 bases removed from V and 4 bases from J, the gap between germline ends came to 5 bases. CDR1 is SGHRS and CDR2 is YFSETQ in the germline V gene. The CDR3 region has the DNA TGCGCCAGCAGCTTGGGACTTTACAATGAGCAGTTCTTC. Encoded protein: CASSLGLYNEQFF.

The CDR3 loop reads CASSRGQVGYTF. The CDR3 nucleotides read TGTGCCAGCAGTAGGGGACAGGTCGGCTACACCTTC. V and J are TRBV12-3 or TRBV12-4 and TRBJ1-2, with 8 bases fitting TRBD1. V lost 5 bases to trimming and J lost 8 bases; unmatched junction nucleotides: 4. The CDR3 runs 12 residues.

The V and J genes are TRBV5-1 and TRBJ2-1; TRBD2 aligns across 7 bases. J lost 3 bases, V lost 0 bases, and 3 bases had no gene match. CDR3 length equals 15 residues. Germline CDR1 is SGHRS and CDR2 is YFSETQ. CDR3: CASSLDGTNYNEQFF. The CDR3, as DNA: TGCGCCAGCAGCTTGGACGGGACTAACTACAATGAGCAGTTCTTC.